What follows is one T cell receptor beta chain and its context. Its antigen specificity is not known. No much larger clone exists at a distance of one base, and base qualities are not known. The CDR3 sequence holds 14 residues, the cysteine and phenylalanine included. The retained sequence is limited to the CDR3, 42 bases, with the frame set at the first base. V and J are trimmed by 0 bases and 13 bases, and the gene matches miss 8 bases of the junction. CDR1 and CDR2 are read off the germline V gene (reference sequence) as LNHNV and YYDKDF. The sample is drawn from a study of blood T cell repertoires in COVID-19 (dated by TCRdb to 2018 to 2021). Turning to the overall study: Samples covering the acute and convalescent phases of COVID-19 were provided by collaborators in the United States, Italy and Spain. The repertoires were made available in a free public database intended to serve as a resource for research on the immune response to SARS-CoV-2. HLA class I and class II types, where available, came from metadata supplied by the sample provider rather than from assay-based typing. Sample metadata almost always included a de-identified subject ID, COVID-19 status, age in years and sex. Subjects who had been exposed to COVID-19, were actively infected with it, or had recovered from it provided the deeply sampled blood TCRbeta repertoires that made up the dataset. The prospective study material was composed of cDNA or gDNA derived from T cells, B-cell-depleted T cells, or PBMCs. The samples were drawn from two sources: the first 160 participants of the ongoing ImmuneRACE study, and over 1,000 subjects contributed by 6 global collaborators.

Enrolling through a virtual design, the prospective study's participants ranged in age from roughly 18 to 100 years and lived across about two dozen United States geographic areas. Cohort assignment in the prospective study relied on participant-reported clinical history from a screening survey and a study questionnaire. For ImmuneRACE Cohort 3, a participant was defined as recovered based on two consecutive negative NP/OP PCR tests, clearance by a healthcare professional, or resolution of symptoms. Mobile phlebotomists in the prospective study collected whole blood, serum and a nasopharyngeal or oropharyngeal swab from every participant. Additional blood draws and questionnaires over an approximately 2-month period could optionally be provided by prospective study participants. Blood samples from the prospective study were shipped frozen or at room temperature prior to DNA extraction. TCRbeta CDR3 regions were amplified from genomic DNA using the immunoSEQ Assay, a bias-controlled multiplex PCR. The paper's data handling went like this. The number of nucleated cells in each sample was estimated from the amplification of reference gene primers within the assay. To quantify the absolute abundance of each unique TCRbeta CDR3 rearrangement, sequence reads were collapsed and filtered. For each sample, productive Simpson clonality was calculated as the square root of Simpson's diversity index over productive rearrangements. TCRdb re-hosts the immuneACCESS table, in-frame sequences only. Its copies lack some clones; in the studies checked, an unresolved V gene accounts for under half of them, and the cause for the rest is not known. V and J calls plus clone size are reproduced from that table; the DNA served to infer D and trimming. The sample table lists about 280,000 clones, around 92% of them with a count of one. The ten top clones hold more than 1.5% of the sample.

What the authors observed across the whole study: The amount of clinical and demographic metadata varied by source and participant and was provided uncurated.

The chain uses TRBV15 and TRBJ2-1, and TRBD1 aligns with 8 junction nucleotides. The source of this sequence is an older woman who had recovered from COVID-19. Sequencing was performed on PBMCs or T cells enriched from blood (not recorded which). The nucleotides are TGTGCCACCAGCAGAGATCGGGGACAGGAGCTACAGTTCTTC. It translates as CATSRDRGQELQFF. Here the CDR3 is joined to the reference TRBV15 and TRBJ2-1 genes, and the full variable domain is: DAMVIQNPRYQVTQFGKPVTLSCSQTLNHNVMYWYQQKSSQAPKLLFHYYDKDFNNEADTPDNFQSRRPNTSFCFLDIRSPGLGDTAMYLCATSRDRGQELQFFGPGTRLTVL.